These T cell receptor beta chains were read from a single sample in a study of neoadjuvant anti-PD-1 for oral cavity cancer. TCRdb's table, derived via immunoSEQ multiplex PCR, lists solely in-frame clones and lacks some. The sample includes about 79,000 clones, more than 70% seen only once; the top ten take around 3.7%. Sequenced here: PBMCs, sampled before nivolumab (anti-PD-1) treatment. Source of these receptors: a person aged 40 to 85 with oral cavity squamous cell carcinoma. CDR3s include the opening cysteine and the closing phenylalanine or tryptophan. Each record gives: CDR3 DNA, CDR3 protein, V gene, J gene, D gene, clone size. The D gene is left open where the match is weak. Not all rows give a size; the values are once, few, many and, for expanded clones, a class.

TGCGCCAGCAGCTTGGGAAACGGGGCCTATTACTTC,CASSLGNGAYYF,TRBV5-1,TRBJ2-5,-,once
TGTGCCAGCAGCGTAGGGACAGGGGTTCAGCCCCAGCATTTT,CASSVGTGVQPQHF,TRBV9,TRBJ1-5,TRBD1,-
TGCGCCAGCAGCCACCTGGGAGTTTCTGGCACAGATACGCAGTATTTT,CASSHLGVSGTDTQYF,TRBV5-1,TRBJ2-3,-,-
TGTGCCAGCAGCTTAGTCGGCTTCGAGGGCGAAAAACTGTTTTTT,CASSLVGFEGEKLFF,TRBV7-2,TRBJ1-4,-,-
TGCGCCGGCAGCCATCCCGACAGGGGCTATGGTTACACCTTC,CAGSHPDRGYGYTF,TRBV4-1,TRBJ1-2,TRBD1,-
TGCGCCAGCAGGGCGAGACCCCAAGAGACCCAGTACTTC,CASRARPQETQYF,TRBV5-1,TRBJ2-5,-,-
TGTGCCATCAAAGTATCTTACTCGAACACTGAAGCTTTCTTT,CAIKVSYSNTEAFF,TRBV10-3,TRBJ1-1,-,-
TGTGCCAGCAGCTTAGCGCGATTCCAGAACGGGAGGGCTCGGATTACGCAGTATTTT,CASSLARFQNGRARITQYF,TRBV7-8,TRBJ2-3,TRBD2,few
TGTGCCAGCAGCTCCAGCAGGGGCGGCGGTGAAGCTTTCTTT,CASSSSRGGGEAFF,TRBV9,TRBJ1-1,-,-
TGTGCCAGCAGTGAATTTGATGGGAGGGCCACCGGGGAGCTGTTTTTT,CASSEFDGRATGELFF,TRBV2,TRBJ2-2,TRBD2,-
TGTGCCTGGGTCCCGGCGGGGGGTGGCTACACCTTC,CAWVPAGGGYTF,TRBV30,TRBJ1-2,-,-
TGCGCCAGCAGCCAAGAAGGCGGGAGGGCCGGGGATACGCAGTATTTT,CASSQEGGRAGDTQYF,TRBV4-1,TRBJ2-3,TRBD2,few
TGTGCCAGCAGCTTGGACGTGAGCTCCTACAATGAGCAGTTCTTC,CASSLDVSSYNEQFF,TRBV5-4,TRBJ2-1,-,-
TGTGCCAGCAGTGGTGTAGCGGGGGGACAAGAGACCCAGTACTTC,CASSGVAGGQETQYF,TRBV6-5,TRBJ2-5,TRBD2,-
TGTGCCAGCAGCTTGAGCCTTCTAGCGGGAGTGGACGAGCAGTACTTC,CASSLSLLAGVDEQYF,TRBV5-6,TRBJ2-7,TRBD2,few
TGCGCCAGCAGCCAATTAGCGGTGGGGGTATTTGGGACCGGGGAGCTGTTTTTT,CASSQLAVGVFGTGELFF,TRBV4-1,TRBJ2-2,-,once
TGTGCCAGCAGGAACGAGGCGGAGACCCAGTACTTC,CASRNEAETQYF,TRBV7-8,TRBJ2-5,-,-
TGCAGCGTTGTCGCTCGGGGCAACACTGAAGCTTTCTTT,CSVVARGNTEAFF,TRBV29-1,TRBJ1-1,-,-
TGCAGCGTTGCCCTAGATCCCTACGAGCAGTACTTC,CSVALDPYEQYF,TRBV29-1,TRBJ2-7,-,-
TGTGCCAGCAGTGAGTCGGGGGGCCACGGAGAGCTGTTTTTT,CASSESGGHGELFF,TRBV6-1,TRBJ2-2,-,-
TGTGCCAGCAGCGCCCTAGGGTACGAGCAGTACTTC,CASSALGYEQYF,TRBV11-1,TRBJ2-7,-,-
TGTGCCAGCAGTGACGTTCAGGGGGCGCGTAGAGCTTTCTTT,CASSDVQGARRAFF,TRBV14,TRBJ1-1,TRBD1,-
TGTGCCAGCTCGGAGCCGAACTCCTACGAGCAGTACTTC,CASSEPNSYEQYF,TRBV6-5,TRBJ2-7,-,-
TGTGCCAGCAGCTGGGGGAGGACAGATACGCAGTATTTT,CASSWGRTDTQYF,TRBV5-6,TRBJ2-3,-,-
TGTGCCTGGAGTGTATTGCATTACGAGCAGTACTTC,CAWSVLHYEQYF,TRBV30,TRBJ2-7,-,-
TGTGCCAGCAGCTTAGAGGGCGGGCAAGAGACCCAGTACTTC,CASSLEGGQETQYF,TRBV7-2,TRBJ2-5,-,-
TGCAGTGCTAGTAAAGAGACCCAGTACTTC,CSASKETQYF,TRBV20-1,TRBJ2-5,-,-
TGTGCCTGGAGCAAAATGGAGAACACTGAAGCTTTCTTT,CAWSKMENTEAFF,TRBV30,TRBJ1-1,-,-
TGTGCCAGCAGCGCCTCAGATCGTTTTGGCAATCAGCCCCAGCATTTT,CASSASDRFGNQPQHF,TRBV9,TRBJ1-5,-,-
TGTGCCAGTCAAAAAAGCAATCAGCCCCAGCATTTT,CASQKSNQPQHF,TRBV19,TRBJ1-5,-,-
TGTGCCAGCAGCCCGACGGGACAGGGCAATGGCTACACCTTC,CASSPTGQGNGYTF,TRBV4-2,TRBJ1-2,TRBD1,-
TGCGCCAGCAGCCCAGGACTAGCGGGGGGTTTGGATACGCAGTATTTT,CASSPGLAGGLDTQYF,TRBV5-1,TRBJ2-3,TRBD2,-
TGTGCCAGCAGCTTAAACGAGGGCTCTGGGGCCAACGTCCTGACTTTC,CASSLNEGSGANVLTF,TRBV7-3,TRBJ2-6,-,few
TGCGCCAGCAGCTTAACCCAGGGACGTGAGCAGTTCTTC,CASSLTQGREQFF,TRBV5-1,TRBJ2-1,-,-
TGTGCCAGCAGTCCGCCGGGACCCACGCAGTATTTT,CASSPPGPTQYF,TRBV6-1,TRBJ2-3,-,once
TGCGCCAGCAGCTGGCGGGCAACTAATGAAAAACTGTTTTTT,CASSWRATNEKLFF,TRBV10-2,TRBJ1-4,-,once
TGCGCCAGCAGTTTGACGGGCAGGGCGAGGACTGAAGCTTTCTTT,CASSLTGRARTEAFF,TRBV5-1,TRBJ1-1,-,once
TGTGCCAGCAGCCCCAGGACATCTTCCTACAATGAGCAGTTCTTC,CASSPRTSSYNEQFF,TRBV4-2,TRBJ2-1,-,-
TGTGCCAGCAGCTTAGGGGACCTAAGGGACACCGGGGAGCTGTTTTTT,CASSLGDLRDTGELFF,TRBV7-9,TRBJ2-2,-,-
TGTGCCATCAGTGACTCCTCCCCTATCAGGGCCTCTAACTATGGCTACACCTTC,CAISDSSPIRASNYGYTF,TRBV10-3,TRBJ1-2,-,-
TGCACCAGCAGCCTCGGACTAGCGGGGGCGACCTACGAGCAGTACTTC,CTSSLGLAGATYEQYF,TRBV1,TRBJ2-7,-,-
TGCAGCGTAGTTACAGGGTCTAGCAATCAGCCCCAGCATTTT,CSVVTGSSNQPQHF,TRBV29-1,TRBJ1-5,-,-
TGTGCCAGCTCACCACCCTCACAGGGGGCAACTAATGAAAAACTGTTTTTT,CASSPPSQGATNEKLFF,TRBV18,TRBJ1-4,TRBD1,few
TGTGCCAGCAGCTTAGAGGCACAGAACAATCAGCCCCAGCATTTT,CASSLEAQNNQPQHF,TRBV7-8,TRBJ1-5,-,-
TGTGCCACCAGCAGAGATCGGGGCCAGGGGGCTTTCTTT,CATSRDRGQGAFF,TRBV15,TRBJ1-1,-,-
TGTGCCAGCAGCCAAGATAGGATTGGGAGGGACTATGGCTACACCTTC,CASSQDRIGRDYGYTF,TRBV4-2,TRBJ1-2,-,-
TGCGCCAGCAGCTTACTGCCCCGGACTAGCGGGAGTAATGAGCAGTTCTTC,CASSLLPRTSGSNEQFF,TRBV5-1,TRBJ2-1,TRBD2,-
TGTGCCAGCAGTGAAATCTGGACAGGGAGTGAAAAACTGTTTTTT,CASSEIWTGSEKLFF,TRBV2,TRBJ1-4,TRBD1,-
TGTGCCAGCAGCATTGGATGGATCCGCAATCAGCCCCAGCATTTT,CASSIGWIRNQPQHF,TRBV5-5,TRBJ1-5,-,few
TGCGCCAGCAGCTTGGGGACAGTCTCCTACGAGCAGTACTTC,CASSLGTVSYEQYF,TRBV5-1,TRBJ2-7,-,-
TGTGCCAGCAGTTTATCGGCCACCACAGATACGCAGTATTTT,CASSLSATTDTQYF,TRBV28,TRBJ2-3,-,-
TGTGCCAGCAAGGGACAGCTAAACACTGAAGCTTTCTTT,CASKGQLNTEAFF,TRBV6-1,TRBJ1-1,TRBD1,few
TGCGCCAGCAGCCGGGTCGGACAGAAGAACACTGAAGCTTTCTTT,CASSRVGQKNTEAFF,TRBV4-1,TRBJ1-1,-,-
TGCGCCAGCCGGGGTAACTATGGCTACACCTTC,CASRGNYGYTF,TRBV5-1,TRBJ1-2,-,-
TGTGCCACCAGCTCAGGGCTTTTTAGCACAGATACGCAGTATTTT,CATSSGLFSTDTQYF,TRBV15,TRBJ2-3,-,-